The 13 T cell receptor beta chains in this list originate from one sample, sequenced in a study of cytomegalovirus exposure and HLA in healthy donors. Some clones are missing from TCRdb's copy, which holds only in-frame ones; the method was immunoSEQ multiplex PCR. This table has 65,000 or so clones, about 94% appearing once. Sequencing input: PBMCs. These receptors all come from a man aged 18-30 years in good health and CMV-seropositive.

The chain employs TRBV21-1 and TRBJ1-2; the DNA was not used to check the table's D call, TRBD1. TRBV21-1 is termed a pseudogene. This CDR3 region has 16 residues. CDR3 residues: CASSKDGTGGANGYTF. Written as DNA, the CDR3 is TGTGCCAGCAGCAAAGATGGGACAGGGGGCGCAAATGGCTACACCTTC.

The V gene is TRBV29-1, the J gene TRBJ1-4, with D perhaps matching TRBD1 (5 bases). CDR1 is SQVTM and CDR2 is ANQGSEA in the germline V gene. There are 19 residues in the CDR3. V was cut by 1 base and J by 1 base, with 22 bases left in between. DNA for the CDR3: TGCAGCGTTGAAGGGGGGTTCGGTACGGGAGAAGGAACTAATGAAAAACTGTTTTTT. The encoded protein is CSVEGGFGTGEGTNEKLFF. Supplemented by reference TRBV29-1 and TRBJ1-4, the full variable domain reads SAVISQKPSRDICQRGTSLTIQCQVDSQVTMMFWYRQQPGQSLTLIATANQGSEATYESGFVIDKFPISRPNLTFSTLTVSNMSPEDSSIYLCSVEGGFGTGEGTNEKLFFGSGTQLSVL.

J is TRBJ2-1 and V is TRBV29-1, with D possibly TRBD2 on 6 matching bases. CDR1 is SQVTM and CDR2 is ANQGSEA in the germline V gene. The CDR3 is made up of 15 amino acids. V lost 6 bases and J lost 0, with 15 bases in between. CDR3 sequence: CSVRSGPSSYNEQFF. The CDR3 nucleotides read TGCAGCGTCCGGAGCGGGCCAAGCTCCTACAATGAGCAGTTCTTC.

This clone was recorded once. J is TRBJ2-7 and V is TRBV2, with a tentative D call TRBD2 (6 bases). CDR3 length: 13 residues. Germline V gives CDR1 SNHLY, CDR2 FYNNEI. Deletions cut 4 bases from V and 5 bases from J, with 12 bases between. CDR3 residues: CASSVQRAHEQYF. The CDR3, as DNA: TGTGCCAGCAGTGTTCAGCGGGCCCACGAGCAGTACTTC.

The chain combines TRBV5-1 with TRBJ2-5, with D possibly TRBD1 on 6 matching bases. Per germline, CDR1 SGHRS and CDR2 YFSETQ. Trimming removed 0 bases from V and 5 bases from J, with 14 bases in between. The CDR3 spans 15 residues. The DNA for the CDR3 is TGCGCCAGCAGCTTGGTGGGGGCACGGGCCGAGACCCAGTACTTC. The encoded protein is CASSLVGARAETQYF.

The chain recombines TRBV29-1 with TRBJ2-7, with 7 positions matching TRBD1. The CDR3 has 16 amino acids. Germline V gene sequence: CDR1 SQVTM, CDR2 ANQGSEA. The V segment lost 0 bases and the J segment 4 bases; nucleotides outside the gene matches: 12. Here the CDR3 DNA reads TGCAGCGTTGAAGAACGGTCGACAGGGCTTCAATACGAGCAGTACTTC. Translated, it gives CSVEERSTGLQYEQYF.

The chain employs TRBV29-1 and TRBJ2-1; 9 nucleotides line up with TRBD2. Germline V gene sequence: CDR1 SQVTM, CDR2 ANQGSEA. The CDR3 covers 14 residues. Trimming removed 3 bases from V and 8 bases from J; junction bases left unmatched: 8. CDR3 bases: TGCAGCGTTGATTCGGCTAGCGGGACCGATGAGCAGTTCTTC. Its protein product is CSVDSASGTDEQFF.

J is TRBJ1-5 and V is TRBV15, with 9 bases fitting TRBD1. Germline V gene data show CDR1 as LNHNV and CDR2 as YYDKDF (reference sequence). The CDR3 extends over 18 amino acids. Trimming removed 3 bases from V and 0 bases from J; junction bases left unmatched: 9. Here the CDR3 reads CATSSRDRVRHSNQPQHF. The CDR3 coding sequence is TGTGCCACCAGCAGCCGGGACAGGGTGAGGCATAGCAATCAGCCCCAGCATTTT.

The chain joins TRBV10-3 to TRBJ1-6; D is uncertain. The length of the CDR3 is 15 residues. Germline V CDR1 and CDR2: ENHRY, SYGVKD. Trimming shortened V by 0 bases and J by 6 bases, and 9 bases separated the two germline ends. The CDR3 here is CAISESFLSNSPLHF. Here the CDR3 DNA reads TGTGCCATCAGTGAGTCGTTCCTTAGTAATTCACCCCTCCACTTT.

This chain connects TRBV5-4 to TRBJ2-6; 7 bases align to TRBD1. The germline V gene has CDR1 SGHNT and CDR2 YYREEE (reference sequence). This CDR3 contains 19 residues. V gave up 0 bases and J gave up 0 bases; unmatched junction bases: 9. The CDR3 protein is CASSLAWGTDHSGANVLTF. The CDR3, as DNA: TGTGCCAGCAGCTTGGCGTGGGGGACAGATCACTCTGGGGCCAACGTCCTGACTTTC.

The J gene is TRBJ1-1, the V gene TRBV19, with D possibly matching TRBD1 (5 bases). V gave up 3 bases and J gave up 0 bases, with 11 bases separating them. Germline V gives CDR1 LNHDA, CDR2 SQIVND (reference sequence). The CDR3 is 15 residues long. The CDR3 nucleotides read TGTGCCAGTAGTATTACTCCAGGGTTGAACACTGAAGCTTTCTTT. It yields the protein CASSITPGLNTEAFF.

The V call is TRBV30, the J call TRBJ2-1, with TRBD1 matching over 8 bases. CDR1 and CDR2 from the germline V gene are GTSNPN and SVGIG (reference sequence). The CDR3 length is 14 residues. J was trimmed by 8 bases and V by 4 bases; bases with no gene match: 10. CDR3 bases: TGTGCCTGGACGATACAGGGGGTCTCATATGAGCAGTTCTTC. Amino acid sequence: CAWTIQGVSYEQFF.

The chain has TRBV19 and TRBJ1-1, with 7 positions matching TRBD1. J was trimmed by 2 bases and V by 4 bases; bases with no gene match: 4. This CDR3 is built from 14 residues. The germline CDR1 and CDR2 sequences are LNHDA and SQIVND (reference sequence). In DNA form, the CDR3 reads TGTGCCAGTAGTAGTAAGGGGGCTAACACTGAAGCTTTCTTT. Translation gives CASSSKGANTEAFF.